The T cell receptor (beta chain) under discussion was sequenced for a study of CD8+ T cells in alopecia areata. Extracted from the samples, RNA was reverse transcribed into cDNA to serve as the sequencing template. Using immunoSEQ multiplex PCR, the repertoire was profiled, and TCRdb retains in-frame clones only, with some absent. This sample has roughly 25,000 clones, with 50% to 55% found just once. Germline CDR1 and CDR2: SQVTM and ANQGSEA. This CDR3 comprises 16 residues. Trimming removed 3 bases from V and 0 bases from J; junction bases left unmatched: 7. This clone was observed a single time. The chain is built from TRBV29-1 and TRBJ2-1; 8 nucleotides line up with TRBD2. The TCR comes from a human donor with alopecia areata. Sequencing was performed on NKG2D-high CD8+ T cells sorted from blood. The CDR3 sequence: CSVEFSGASSYNEQFF. The CDR3 nucleotides are TGCAGCGTTGAGTTTAGCGGGGCTAGCTCCTACAATGAGCAGTTCTTC.